This TCR beta chain derives from a study of T-cell memory formation after mild COVID-19. About the research overall: TCR clusters mostly belonged to single donors. General study points: CD4+ contracting clones were found mainly in CM and EM, and CD8+ ones in EMRA.

This CDR3 region has 14 residues. V shed 1 base and J shed 2 bases, with 6 bases lying between them. A single record per CDR3 protein comes from TCRdb applying MiXCR to the 5' RACE reads. Here the sample spans 150,000 to 200,000 distinct CDR3 sequences, 16% being singletons. This clonotype occurred a few times. The antigen remains unidentified. The sequence derives from an adult woman who had mild COVID-19 (a few samples of this study predate the infection). Cell type and time point are not known. The rearrangement links TRBV12-3 or TRBV12-4 to TRBJ1-5, with a tentative D call TRBD1 (6 bases). Source material: PBMCs or a T cell subset sorted from them (not recorded which). The CDR3 loop is CASSLDRGNQPQHF. CDR3 coding DNA: TGTGCCAGCAGTTTAGACAGGGGCAATCAGCCCCAGCATTTT.